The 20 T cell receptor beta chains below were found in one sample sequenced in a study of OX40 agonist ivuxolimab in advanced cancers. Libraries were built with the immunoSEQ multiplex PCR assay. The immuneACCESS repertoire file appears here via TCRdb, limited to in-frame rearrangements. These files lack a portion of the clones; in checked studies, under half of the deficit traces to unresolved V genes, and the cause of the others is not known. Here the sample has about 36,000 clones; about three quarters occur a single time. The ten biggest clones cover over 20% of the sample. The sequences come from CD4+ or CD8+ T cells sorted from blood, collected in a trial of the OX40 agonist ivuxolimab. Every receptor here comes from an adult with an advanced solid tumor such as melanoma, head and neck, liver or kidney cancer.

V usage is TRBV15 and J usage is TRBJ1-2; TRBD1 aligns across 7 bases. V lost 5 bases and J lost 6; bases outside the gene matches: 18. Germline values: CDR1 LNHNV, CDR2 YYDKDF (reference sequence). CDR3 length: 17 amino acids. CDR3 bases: TGTGCCACCAGCTTAAGAGGGGGCAGGGGCTTTGGGGATGGCTACACCTTC. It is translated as CATSLRGGRGFGDGYTF. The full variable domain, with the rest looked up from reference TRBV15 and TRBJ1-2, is DAMVIQNPRYQVTQFGKPVTLSCSQTLNHNVMYWYQQKSSQAPKLLFHYYDKDFNNEADTPDNFQSRRPNTSFCFLDIRSPGLGDTAMYLCATSLRGGRGFGDGYTFGSGTRLTVV.

CDR3 sequence (DNA): TGTGCCAGTAGTCCGGACGGAATTGTAACCGGGGAGCTGTTTTTT. The encoded protein is CASSPDGIVTGELFF. The chain employs TRBV19 and TRBJ2-2; D is unresolved. Germline CDR1 is LNHDA and CDR2 is SQIVND (reference sequence). The germline V and J ends were trimmed by 5 bases and 5 bases, with 15 bases remaining between them. This CDR3 region has 15 residues. Full variable domain (missing parts from reference TRBV19 and TRBJ2-2): DGGITQSPKYLFRKEGQNVTLSCEQNLNHDAMYWYRQDPGQGLRLIYYSQIVNDFQKGDIAEGYSVSREKKESFPLTVTSAQKNPTAFYLCASSPDGIVTGELFFGEGSRLTVL.

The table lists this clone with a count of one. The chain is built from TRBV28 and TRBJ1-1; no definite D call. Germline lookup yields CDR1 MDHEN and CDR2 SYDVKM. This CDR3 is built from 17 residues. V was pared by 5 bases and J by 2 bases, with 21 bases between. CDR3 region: CASSLFGPRHSNTEAFF. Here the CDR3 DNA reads TGTGCCAGCAGTCTGTTCGGGCCCAGACACTCCAACACTGAAGCTTTCTTT. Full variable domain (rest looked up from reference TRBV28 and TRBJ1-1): DVKVTQSSRYLVKRTGEKVFLECVQDMDHENMFWYRQDPGLGLRLIYFSYDVKMKEKGDIPEGYSVSREKKERFSLILESASTNQTSMYLCASSLFGPRHSNTEAFFGQGTRLTVV.

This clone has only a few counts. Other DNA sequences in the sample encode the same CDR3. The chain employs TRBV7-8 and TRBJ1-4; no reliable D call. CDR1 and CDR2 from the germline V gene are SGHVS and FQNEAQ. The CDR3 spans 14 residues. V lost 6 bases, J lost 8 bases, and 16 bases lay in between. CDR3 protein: CASSSTEGREKLFF. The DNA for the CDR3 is TGTGCCAGCAGTTCCACGGAGGGAAGGGAAAAACTGTTTTTT.

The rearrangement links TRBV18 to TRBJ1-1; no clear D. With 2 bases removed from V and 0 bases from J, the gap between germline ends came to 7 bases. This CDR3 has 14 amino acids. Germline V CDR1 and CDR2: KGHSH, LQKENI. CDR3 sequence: CASSPAVMNTEAFF. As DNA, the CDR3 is TGTGCCAGCTCACCAGCTGTAATGAACACTGAAGCTTTCTTT. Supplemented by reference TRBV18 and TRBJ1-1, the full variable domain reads NAGVMQNPRHLVRRRGQEARLRCSPMKGHSHVYWYRQLPEEGLKFMVYLQKENIIDESGMPKERFSAEFPKEGPSILRIQQVVRGDSAAYFCASSPAVMNTEAFFGQGTRLTVV.

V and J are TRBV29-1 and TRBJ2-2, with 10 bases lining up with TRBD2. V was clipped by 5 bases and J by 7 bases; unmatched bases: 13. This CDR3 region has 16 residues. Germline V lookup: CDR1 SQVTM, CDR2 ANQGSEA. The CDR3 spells CSVYASIAGGFGELFF. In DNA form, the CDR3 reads TGCAGCGTTTATGCATCGATAGCGGGGGGTTTCGGGGAGCTGTTTTTT.

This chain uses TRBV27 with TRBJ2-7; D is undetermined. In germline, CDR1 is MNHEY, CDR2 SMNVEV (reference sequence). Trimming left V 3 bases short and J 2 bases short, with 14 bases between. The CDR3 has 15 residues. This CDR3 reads CASSLSQAAAYEQYF. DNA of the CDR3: TGTGCCAGCAGTTTGAGCCAGGCAGCTGCCTACGAGCAGTACTTC.

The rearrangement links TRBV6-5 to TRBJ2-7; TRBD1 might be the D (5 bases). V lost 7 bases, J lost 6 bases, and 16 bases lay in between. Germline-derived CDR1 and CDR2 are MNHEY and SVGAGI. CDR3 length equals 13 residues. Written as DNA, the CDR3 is TGTGCCAGCACAAGGCAGGGAAAAACCGAGCAGTACTTC. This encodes CASTRQGKTEQYF.

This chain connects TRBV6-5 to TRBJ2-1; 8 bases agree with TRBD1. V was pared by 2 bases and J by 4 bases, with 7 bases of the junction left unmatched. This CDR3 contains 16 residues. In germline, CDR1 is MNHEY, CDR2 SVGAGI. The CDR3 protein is CASSYERTGSYNEQFF. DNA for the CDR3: TGTGCCAGCAGTTACGAAAGGACAGGGAGTTACAATGAGCAGTTCTTC.

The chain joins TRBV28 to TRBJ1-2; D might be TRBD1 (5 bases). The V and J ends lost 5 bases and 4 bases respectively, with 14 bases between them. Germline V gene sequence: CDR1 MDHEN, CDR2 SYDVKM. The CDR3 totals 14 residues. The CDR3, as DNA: TGTGCCAGCAGTACAGGCGGTGGAGGCTATGGCTACACCTTC. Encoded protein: CASSTGGGGYGYTF.

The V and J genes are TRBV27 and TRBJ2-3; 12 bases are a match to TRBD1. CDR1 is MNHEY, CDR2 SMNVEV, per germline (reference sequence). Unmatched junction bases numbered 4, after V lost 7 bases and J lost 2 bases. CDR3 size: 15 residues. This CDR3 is CASNRDRGHTDTQYF. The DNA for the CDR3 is TGTGCCAGCAACCGGGACAGGGGGCACACAGATACGCAGTATTTT.

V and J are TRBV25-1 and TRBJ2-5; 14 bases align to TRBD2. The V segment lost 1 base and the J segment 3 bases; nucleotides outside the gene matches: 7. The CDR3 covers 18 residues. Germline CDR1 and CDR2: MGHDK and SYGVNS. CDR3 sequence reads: CASSESPGLAGGKETQYF. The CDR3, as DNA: TGTGCCAGCAGTGAATCCCCCGGACTAGCGGGGGGAAAAGAGACCCAGTACTTC.

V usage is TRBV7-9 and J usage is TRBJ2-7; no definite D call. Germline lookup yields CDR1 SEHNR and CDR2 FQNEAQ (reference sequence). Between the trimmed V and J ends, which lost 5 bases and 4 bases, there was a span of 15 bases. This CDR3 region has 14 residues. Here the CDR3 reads CASSPTQTNYEQYF. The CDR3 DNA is TGTGCCAGCAGCCCGACTCAAACCAATTACGAGCAGTACTTC.

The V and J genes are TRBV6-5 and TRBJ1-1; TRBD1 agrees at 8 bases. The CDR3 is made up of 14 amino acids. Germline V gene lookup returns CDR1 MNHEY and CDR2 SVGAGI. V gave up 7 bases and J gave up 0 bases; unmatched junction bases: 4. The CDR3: CASIPGQVNTEAFF. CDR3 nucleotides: TGTGCCAGCATTCCGGGACAGGTGAACACTGAAGCTTTCTTT.

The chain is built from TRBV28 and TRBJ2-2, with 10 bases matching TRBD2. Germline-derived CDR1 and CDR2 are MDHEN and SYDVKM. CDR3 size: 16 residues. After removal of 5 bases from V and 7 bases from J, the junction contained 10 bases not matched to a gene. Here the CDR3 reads CASSPQLAGKVGELFF. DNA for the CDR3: TGTGCCAGCAGTCCCCAACTAGCGGGAAAGGTCGGGGAGCTGTTTTTT.

CDR3: CASSSRGTANTEAFF. CDR3 in DNA: TGTGCCAGCAGCTCGCGCGGGACAGCGAACACTGAAGCTTTCTTT. V gene TRBV11-1 combines with J gene TRBJ1-1; 7 positions match TRBD1. Germline V gene data show CDR1 as SGHAT and CDR2 as FQDESV (reference sequence). The CDR3 contains 15 residues. The V and J ends lost 4 bases and 1 base, in that order; junction bases with no gene match: 6.

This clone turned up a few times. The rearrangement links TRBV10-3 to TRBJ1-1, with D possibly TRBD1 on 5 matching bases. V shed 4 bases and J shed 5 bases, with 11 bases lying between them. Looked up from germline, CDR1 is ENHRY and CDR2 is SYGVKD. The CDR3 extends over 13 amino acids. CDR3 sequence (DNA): TGTGCCATCAGTGTCGGAGGGGCGACTGAAGCTTTCTTT. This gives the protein CAISVGGATEAFF.

CDR3 sequence: CASSQERGTYGYTF. CDR3 coding DNA: TGCGCCAGCAGCCAAGAACGGGGTACCTATGGCTACACCTTC. The chain is built from TRBV4-3 and TRBJ1-2; unclear D gene. In germline, CDR1 is LGHNA, CDR2 YSLEER. The CDR3 has 14 residues. V shed 0 bases and J shed 4 bases, with 9 bases lying between them.

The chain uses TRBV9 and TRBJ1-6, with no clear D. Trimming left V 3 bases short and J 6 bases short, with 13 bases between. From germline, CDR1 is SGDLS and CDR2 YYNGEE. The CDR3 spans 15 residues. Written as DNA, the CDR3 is TGTGCCAGCAGCGAGCAGGAGTTGGGTAATTCACCCCTCCACTTT. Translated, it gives CASSEQELGNSPLHF. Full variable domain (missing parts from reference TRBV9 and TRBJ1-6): DSGVTQTPKHLITATGQRVTLRCSPRSGDLSVYWYQQSLDQGLQFLIQYYNGEERAKGNILERFSAQQFPDLHSELNLSSLELGDSALYFCASSEQELGNSPLHFGNGTRLTVT.

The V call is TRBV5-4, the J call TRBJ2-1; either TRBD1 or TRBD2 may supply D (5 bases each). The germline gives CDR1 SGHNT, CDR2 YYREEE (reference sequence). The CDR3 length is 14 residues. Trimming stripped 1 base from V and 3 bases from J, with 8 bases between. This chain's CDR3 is CASSLFGGYNEQFF. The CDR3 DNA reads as TGTGCCAGCAGCTTGTTTGGGGGCTACAATGAGCAGTTCTTC.